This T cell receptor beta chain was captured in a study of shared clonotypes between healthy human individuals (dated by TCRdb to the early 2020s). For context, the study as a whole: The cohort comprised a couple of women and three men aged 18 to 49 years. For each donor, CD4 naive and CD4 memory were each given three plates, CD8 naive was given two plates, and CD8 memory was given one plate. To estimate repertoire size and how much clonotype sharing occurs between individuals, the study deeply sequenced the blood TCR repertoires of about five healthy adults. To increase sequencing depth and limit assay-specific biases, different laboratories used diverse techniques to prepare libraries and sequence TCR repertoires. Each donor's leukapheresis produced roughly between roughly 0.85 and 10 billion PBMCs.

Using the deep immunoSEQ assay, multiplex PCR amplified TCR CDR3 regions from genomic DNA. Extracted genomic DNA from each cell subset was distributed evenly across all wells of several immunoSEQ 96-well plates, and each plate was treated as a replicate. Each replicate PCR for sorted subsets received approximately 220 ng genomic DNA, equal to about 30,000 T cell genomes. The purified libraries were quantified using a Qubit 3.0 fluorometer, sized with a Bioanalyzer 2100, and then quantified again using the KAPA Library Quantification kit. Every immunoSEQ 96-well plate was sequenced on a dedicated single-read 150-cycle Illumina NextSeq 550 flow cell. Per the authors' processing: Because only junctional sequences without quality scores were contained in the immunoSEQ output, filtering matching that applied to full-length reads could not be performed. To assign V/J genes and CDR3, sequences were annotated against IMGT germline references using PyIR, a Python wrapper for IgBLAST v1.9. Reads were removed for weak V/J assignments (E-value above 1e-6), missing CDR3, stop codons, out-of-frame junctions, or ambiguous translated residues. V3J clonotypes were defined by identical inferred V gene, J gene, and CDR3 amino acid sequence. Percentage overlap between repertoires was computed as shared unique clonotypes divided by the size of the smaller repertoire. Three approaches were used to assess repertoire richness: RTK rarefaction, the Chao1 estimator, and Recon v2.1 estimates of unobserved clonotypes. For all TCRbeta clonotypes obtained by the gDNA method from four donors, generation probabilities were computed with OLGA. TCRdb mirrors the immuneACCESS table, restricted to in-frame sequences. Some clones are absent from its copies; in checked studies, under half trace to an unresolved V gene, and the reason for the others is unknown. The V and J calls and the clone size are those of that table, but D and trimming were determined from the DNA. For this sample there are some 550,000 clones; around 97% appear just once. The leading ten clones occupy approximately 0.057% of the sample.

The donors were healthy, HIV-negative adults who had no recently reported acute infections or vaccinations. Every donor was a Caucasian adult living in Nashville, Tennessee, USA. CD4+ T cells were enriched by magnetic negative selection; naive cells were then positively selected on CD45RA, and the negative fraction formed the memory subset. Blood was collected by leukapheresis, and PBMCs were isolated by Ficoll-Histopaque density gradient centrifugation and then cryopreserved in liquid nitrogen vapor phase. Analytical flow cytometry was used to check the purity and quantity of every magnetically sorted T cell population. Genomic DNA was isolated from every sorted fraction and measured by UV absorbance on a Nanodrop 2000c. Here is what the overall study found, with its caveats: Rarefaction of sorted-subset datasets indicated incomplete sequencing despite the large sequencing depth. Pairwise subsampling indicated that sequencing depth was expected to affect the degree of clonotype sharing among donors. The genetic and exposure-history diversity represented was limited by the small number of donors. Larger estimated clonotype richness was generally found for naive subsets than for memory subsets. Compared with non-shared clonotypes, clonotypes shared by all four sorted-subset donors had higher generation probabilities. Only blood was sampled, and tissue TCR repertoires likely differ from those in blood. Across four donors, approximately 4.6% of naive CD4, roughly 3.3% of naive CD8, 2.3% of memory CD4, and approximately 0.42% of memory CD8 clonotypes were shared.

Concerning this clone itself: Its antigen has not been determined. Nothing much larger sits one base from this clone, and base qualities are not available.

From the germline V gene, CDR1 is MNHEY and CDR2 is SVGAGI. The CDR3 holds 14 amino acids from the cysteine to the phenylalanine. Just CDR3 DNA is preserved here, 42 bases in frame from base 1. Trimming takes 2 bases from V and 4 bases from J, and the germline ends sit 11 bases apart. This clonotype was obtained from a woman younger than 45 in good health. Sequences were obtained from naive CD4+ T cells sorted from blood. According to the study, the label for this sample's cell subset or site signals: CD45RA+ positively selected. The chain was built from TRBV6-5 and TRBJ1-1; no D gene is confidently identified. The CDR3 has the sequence CASSYVRAGTEAFF. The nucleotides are TGTGCCAGCAGTTACGTGCGGGCGGGCACTGAAGCTTTCTTT.